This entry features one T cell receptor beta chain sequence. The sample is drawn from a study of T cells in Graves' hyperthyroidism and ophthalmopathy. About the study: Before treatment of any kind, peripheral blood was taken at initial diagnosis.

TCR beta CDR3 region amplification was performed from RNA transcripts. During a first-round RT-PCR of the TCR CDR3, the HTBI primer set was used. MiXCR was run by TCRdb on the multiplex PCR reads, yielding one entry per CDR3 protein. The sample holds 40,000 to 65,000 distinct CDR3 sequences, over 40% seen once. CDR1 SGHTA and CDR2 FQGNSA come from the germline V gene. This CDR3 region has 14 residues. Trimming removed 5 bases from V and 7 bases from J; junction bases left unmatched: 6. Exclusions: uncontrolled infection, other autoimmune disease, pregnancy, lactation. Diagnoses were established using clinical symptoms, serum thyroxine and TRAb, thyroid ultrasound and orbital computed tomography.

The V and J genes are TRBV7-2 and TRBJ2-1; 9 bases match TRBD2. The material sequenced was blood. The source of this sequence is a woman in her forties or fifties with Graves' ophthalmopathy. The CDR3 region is CASSPRLAVNEQFF. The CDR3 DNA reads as TGTGCCAGCAGCCCCCGACTAGCGGTAAATGAGCAGTTCTTC.